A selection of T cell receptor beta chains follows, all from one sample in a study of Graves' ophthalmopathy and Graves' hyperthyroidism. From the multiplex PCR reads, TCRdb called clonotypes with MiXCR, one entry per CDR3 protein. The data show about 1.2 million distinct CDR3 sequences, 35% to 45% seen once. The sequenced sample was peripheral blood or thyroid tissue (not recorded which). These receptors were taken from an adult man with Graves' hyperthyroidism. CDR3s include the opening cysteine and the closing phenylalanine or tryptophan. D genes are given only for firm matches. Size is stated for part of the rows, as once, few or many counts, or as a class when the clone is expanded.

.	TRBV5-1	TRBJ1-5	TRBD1	TGCGCCAGCGCTATGACAGGGTCTCAGCCCCAGCATTTT	CASAMTGSQPQHF
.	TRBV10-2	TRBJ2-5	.	TGCGCCAGCAGGCCGGACGAGGAGACCCAGTACTTC	CASRPDEETQYF
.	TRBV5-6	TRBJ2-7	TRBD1	TGTGCCAGCAGCGGGGGACAGGGAACCTACGAGCAGTACTTC	CASSGGQGTYEQYF
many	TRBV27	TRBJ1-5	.	TGTGCCAGCAGTTTTGGGGGGCGCGGCAATCAGCCCCAGCATTTT	CASSFGGRGNQPQHF
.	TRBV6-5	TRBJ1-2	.	TGTGCCAGCAGTTACTCCTTGACAGAGACCTCTAACTATGGCTACACCTTC	CASSYSLTETSNYGYTF
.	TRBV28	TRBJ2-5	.	TGTGCCAGCTCAAGACAGGAAAGACCAGGGACCCAGTACTTC	CASSRQERPGTQYF
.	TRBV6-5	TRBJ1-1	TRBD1	TGTGCCAGCAGTGACGACAGGGTTCCAACCACTGAAGCTTTCTTT	CASSDDRVPTTEAFF
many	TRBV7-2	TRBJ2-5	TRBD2	TGTGCCAGCAGCTTAAAGGGCCCAGCTAGCGGGGGTGTCCCCGAGACCCAGTACTTC	CASSLKGPASGGVPETQYF
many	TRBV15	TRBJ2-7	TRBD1	TGTGCCACCAGCAGTCCGGGACAGGGGGGCTATCCCTACGAGCAGTACTTC	CATSSPGQGGYPYEQYF
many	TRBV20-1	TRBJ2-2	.	TGCAGTGCTAGGATAGAGAGGAACACCGGGGAGCTGTTTTTT	CSARIERNTGELFF
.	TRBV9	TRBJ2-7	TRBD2	TGTGCCAGCAGCGTAGTAACTAGCGGGAACAACGAGCAGTACTTC	CASSVVTSGNNEQYF
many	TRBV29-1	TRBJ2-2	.	TGCAGCGTTGATAAGGGAGACACCGGGGAGCTGTTTTTT	CSVDKGDTGELFF
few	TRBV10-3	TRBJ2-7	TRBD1	TGTGCCATCAGATCGGGACAGGGGGCCTACGAGCAGTACTTC	CAIRSGQGAYEQYF
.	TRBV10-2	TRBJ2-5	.	TGCGCCAGCAAGGGACAAGGGGCACAGACCCAGTACTTC	CASKGQGAQTQYF
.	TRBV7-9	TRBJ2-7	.	TGTGCCAGCAGCTTAAGCAGTGCTAGTCTTCTAGCTTCCGAGCAGTACTTC	CASSLSSASLLASEQYF
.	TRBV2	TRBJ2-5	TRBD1	TGTGCCAGCACTGGGACAGGGCGGGGACAAGAGACCCAGTACTTC	CASTGTGRGQETQYF
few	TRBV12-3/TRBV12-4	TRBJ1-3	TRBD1	TGTGCCAGCAGGCCGGGACAGGGTAACCCTGGAAACACCATATATTTT	CASRPGQGNPGNTIYF
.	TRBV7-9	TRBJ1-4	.	TGTGCCAGCAGCTTCGCCGGATCTTCTAATGAAAAACTGTTTTTT	CASSFAGSSNEKLFF
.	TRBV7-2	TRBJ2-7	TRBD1	TGTGCCAGCAGCTGGGACAGATTCAGCTCCTACGAGCAGTACTTC	CASSWDRFSSYEQYF
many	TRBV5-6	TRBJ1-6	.	TGTGCCAGCAGCTCCGGGACCCATAATTCACCCCTCCACTTT	CASSSGTHNSPLHF
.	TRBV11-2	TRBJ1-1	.	TGTGCCAGCAGCTTAGCGACCGGGGGGAACACTGAAGCTTTCTTT	CASSLATGGNTEAFF
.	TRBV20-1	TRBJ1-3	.	TGCAGTGTTCCCAGGGGTTCTGGAAACACCATATATTTT	CSVPRGSGNTIYF
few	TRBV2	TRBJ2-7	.	TGTGCCAGCAAAGACGCTAGTATCGCGGACGAGCAGTACTTC	CASKDASIADEQYF
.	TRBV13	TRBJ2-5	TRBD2	TGTGCCAGCAGCTCCTTCGGGGGGTTGGAAGAGACCCAGTACTTC	CASSSFGGLEETQYF
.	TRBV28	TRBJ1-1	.	TGTGCCAGCACCGCCAGCCTGAACACTGAAGCTTTCTTT	CASTASLNTEAFF
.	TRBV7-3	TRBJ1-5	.	TGTGCCAGCAGCTCCGGGACTAGCGGGAGATGGGGCCAGCATTTT	CASSSGTSGRWGQHF